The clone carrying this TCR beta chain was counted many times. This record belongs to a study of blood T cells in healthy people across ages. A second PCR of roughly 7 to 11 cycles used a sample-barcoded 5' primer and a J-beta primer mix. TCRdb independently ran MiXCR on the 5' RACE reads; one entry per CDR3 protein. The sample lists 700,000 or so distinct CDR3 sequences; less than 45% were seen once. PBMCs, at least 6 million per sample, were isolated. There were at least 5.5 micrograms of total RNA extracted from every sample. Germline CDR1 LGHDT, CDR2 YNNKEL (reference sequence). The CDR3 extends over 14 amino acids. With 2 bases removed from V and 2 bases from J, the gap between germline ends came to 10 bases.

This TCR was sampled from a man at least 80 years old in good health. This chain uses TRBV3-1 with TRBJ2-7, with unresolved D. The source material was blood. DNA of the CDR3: TGTGCCAGCAGCCAACAGGACCTAGCCTACGAGCAGTACTTC. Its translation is CASSQQDLAYEQYF.